The TCR beta chain described here comes from a study of cytomegalovirus exposure and HLA in healthy donors. The CDR3 sequence is 17 residues long. V was pared by 0 bases and J by 3 bases, with 16 bases between. Germline-derived CDR1 and CDR2 are SGHRS and YFSETQ. Sequenced by immunoSEQ multiplex PCR; TCRdb stores in-frame clones only, minus some. In the table there are about 240,000 clones, around 86% of which are singletons. This clone was detected once. This clonotype originated in a woman aged 30 to 39 in good health and CMV-seropositive. Source material: PBMCs. V and J are TRBV5-1 and TRBJ2-1, with a possible D match to TRBD2 (7 bases). CDR3 loop: CASSLGRGANIYNEQFF. The DNA for the CDR3 is TGCGCCAGCAGCTTGGGTCGGGGGGCGAATATCTACAATGAGCAGTTCTTC.